This T cell receptor (beta chain) was identified during a study of T cell repertoires in cytomegalovirus infection (dated by TCRdb to the late 2010s). About the full investigation: The peptide stimulations were aimed at well-studied HLA-B-restricted epitopes as well as recently identified HLA-C-restricted CMV epitopes, whose presentation resists viral immunomodulation. The HLA type of each donor mattered for the analysis, because public TCR beta signatures pointed to carriage of CMV infection along with the matching HLA type. The research as a whole found: Carriers of CMV infection plus the relevant HLA type were discriminated by the cumulative frequency of public TCR beta family members in the study cohort and in an independent approximately 360-donor cohort. The ex vivo response was dominated by HLA-C-restricted CMV-specific TCR beta clonotypes, which also provided the single most frequent clonotype in two of eight donors.

The meaning of the sample's treatment or condition label: in vitro stimulation with specific CMV peptide epitopes to enrich CMV-specific T cells. TCRdb shows the sequencer as Illumina HiSeq 1500. TCRdb redid the processing of the public reads, applying fastp at Q25 and MiXCR, and retained in-frame beta chains. Every CDR3 protein is listed once, alongside the most common genes and DNA of its rows. The sample table lists 360,000 or so distinct CDR3 sequences, about 35% of them with a count of one. The ten largest clones take up 13% of the sample. For this chain, trimming is 2 bases at the V end and 5 bases at the J end, and the number of junction bases without a gene match is 3. Taken from cysteine to valine, the CDR3 has 14 residues. Solely the CDR3 DNA is kept, with 42 bases framed from the first base. Taken from the germline V gene, the CDR1 and CDR2 loops are SGHTA and FQGNSA. This clonotype was recorded a few times. The antigen it recognizes is unknown. Base qualities are not provided; no much larger clone lies one nucleotide away.

The TCR sequence derives from a human donor in good health (CMV status not recorded). Some clones in this sample may be carry-over from other donors' samples. The rearranged segments are TRBV7-2 and TRBJ2-7; TRBD1 agrees with 10 junctional bases. Specimen: cultured PBMCs, collected from culture after CMV antigen stimulation. The DNA is as follows: TGTGCCAGCAGCTTATCCGGGACAGGGGACGAGCAGTACGTC. This translates into CASSLSGTGDEQYV.